A single sample is the source of the 20 T cell receptor beta chains below, sequenced in a study of T cells after yellow fever vaccination. TCRdb re-called the 5' RACE reads with MiXCR, one entry per CDR3 protein. Among 500,000 to 650,000 distinct CDR3 sequences, roughly 12% were seen once, and the ten largest hold 14% to 15%. This sample comprised PBMCs, obtained on the day of the yellow fever booster vaccination. These receptors were obtained from a man between 25 and 39 years old who received the YFV17D yellow fever vaccine.

The chain has TRBV7-9 and TRBJ2-1, with 8 bases matching TRBD1. The CDR3 loop spans 14 amino acids. V dropped 8 bases and J dropped 4; count of bases not matched to a gene: 7. The germline V gene encodes CDR1 SEHNR and CDR2 FQNEAQ (reference sequence). CDR3 amino acids: CASDQDRVYNEQFF. Written as DNA, the CDR3 is TGTGCCAGCGACCAGGACAGGGTGTACAATGAGCAGTTCTTC.

This clonotype has ten or more counts. At one end, the junction sequence differs from germline, possibly due to a read error. The chain has TRBV12-3 or TRBV12-4 and TRBJ2-3, with D possibly TRBD2 on 6 matching bases. The CDR3 runs 13 residues. The CDR3 bases are TGTGCCAGCGGGAGGTCCCGCACAGATAGGCAGTATTTT. Its translation: CASGRSRTDRQYF.

In its sample, this clonotype was seen a few times. This rearrangement joins TRBV6-1 to TRBJ2-2; weak D call: TRBD1 (6 bases). There are 15 residues in the CDR3. Trimming left V 6 bases short and J 1 base short, with 12 bases between. CDR1 is MNHNS and CDR2 is SASEGT in the germline V gene. CDR3 coding DNA: TGTGCCAGCAGGGAGACAGGCTGGAACACCGGGGAGCTGTTTTTT. This codes for CASRETGWNTGELFF.

This clonotype was seen more than once but under ten times. This chain links TRBV7-2 with TRBJ1-1; TRBD1 might be the D (5 bases). Trimming took 4 bases from V and 8 from J, leaving 11 bases between them. In germline, CDR1 is SGHTA, CDR2 FQGNSA. This CDR3 is built from 12 residues. DNA of the CDR3: TGTGCCAGCAGCTCGAGCAGGGTAGAAGCTTTCTTT. It translates to CASSSSRVEAFF.

The chain is built from TRBV9 and TRBJ2-2; maybe TRBD1 (5 bases). CDR3 length: 16 residues. Germline CDR1 and CDR2: SGDLS and YYNGEE. Trimming pared 4 bases from V and 4 bases from J, leaving 17 bases between. CDR3 DNA: TGTGCCAGCAGCACATCGACAGCCCCGGGCACCGGGGAGCTGTTTTTT. Translation gives CASSTSTAPGTGELFF.

This chain joins TRBV30 and TRBJ1-6; D is ambiguous. CDR3 size: 13 residues. From germline, CDR1 is GTSNPN and CDR2 SVGIG (reference sequence). V lost 6 bases and J lost 9, with 15 bases in between. In DNA, the CDR3 is TGTGCCTGCTCCGGGAGCCCGCGTTCACCCCTCCACTTT. Its translation: CACSGSPRSPLHF.

This clonotype has a handful of counts. One end of the junction does not line up with germline, which may come from a read error. The V and J genes are TRBV15 and TRBJ2-7; D is perhaps TRBD1 (5 bases). Germline CDR1 reads LNHNV; CDR2 reads YYDKDF (reference sequence). The CDR3 contains 13 residues. CDR3 DNA: TGTGCCACCAGCAGAGATCGATTGGGCAGGGAAAACTTC. It yields the protein CATSRDRLGRENF.

The chain joins TRBV4-3 to TRBJ1-2, with 7 bases fitting TRBD1. In germline, CDR1 is LGHNA, CDR2 YSLEER. The junction had 7 bases not matched to a gene; V was cut back by 3 bases and J by 3 bases. The CDR3 length is 15 residues. CDR3 sequence (DNA): TGCGCCAGCAGCCATGGGACAGTTTTGGACTATGGCTACACCTTC. This codes for CASSHGTVLDYGYTF.

The V and J genes are TRBV19 and TRBJ1-5; 8 bases line up with TRBD1. The CDR3 has 15 amino acids. In germline, CDR1 is LNHDA, CDR2 SQIVND (reference sequence). The V and J ends lost 2 bases and 5 bases, in that order; junction bases with no gene match: 5. Here the CDR3 reads CASSIIGTGYQPQHF. The CDR3, as DNA: TGTGCCAGTAGTATAATCGGGACAGGATATCAGCCCCAGCATTTT.

This clonotype has a handful of counts. The CDR3 protein is CASSRGYADTQYF. The DNA of the CDR3 is TGTGCCAGCAGCCGAGGGTATGCAGATACGCAGTATTTT. The genes are TRBV14 and TRBJ2-3; tentatively, D is TRBD2 (5 bases). Germline V gene lookup returns CDR1 SGHDN and CDR2 FVKESK. The V gene lost 4 bases and the J gene lost 4 bases, with 9 bases spanning the gap. The CDR3 consists of 13 residues.

This clonotype came up a few times. This rearrangement joins TRBV12-3 or TRBV12-4 to TRBJ1-2; D is unclear. Trimming removed 3 bases from V and 2 bases from J, with 13 bases in between. The CDR3 covers 15 residues. The CDR3 is CASSLPLDGNYGYTF. CDR3 in DNA: TGTGCCAGCAGTTTGCCCCTGGACGGAAACTATGGCTACACCTTC.

The sample holds a few counts of this clonotype. The genes are TRBV3-1 and TRBJ2-5, with a tentative D call TRBD2 (5 bases). The V gene's germline CDR1 is LGHDT and CDR2 YNNKEL (reference sequence). This CDR3 region has 15 residues. Trimming removed 3 bases from V and 4 bases from J, with 15 bases in between. CDR3 sequence reads: CASSHNGIVGETQYF. CDR3 nucleotides: TGTGCCAGCAGCCATAACGGGATCGTAGGAGAGACCCAGTACTTC.

Comment on this clonotype: The junction does not match germline at one end; this may be a read error. The chain carries TRBV30 and TRBJ2-7; a possible D gene is TRBD1 (6 bases). CDR1 and CDR2 from the germline V gene are GTSNPN and SVGIG (reference sequence). This CDR3 has 12 residues. Written as DNA, the CDR3 is TGTGCCTTGAGTGACCAGGGGTTCGAGCAGTACTTC. Encoded protein: CALSDQGFEQYF. The whole variable domain, filled in from reference TRBV30 and TRBJ2-7, reads SQTIHQWPATLVQPVGSPLSLECTVEGTSNPNLYWYRQAAGRGLQLLFYSVGIGQISSEVPQNLSASRPQDRQFILSSKKLLLSDSGFYLCALSDQGFEQYFGPGTRLTVT.

This clonotype was counted ten times or more. This chain joins TRBV7-3 and TRBJ2-3; no firm D call. The CDR3 is made up of 14 amino acids. The ends were cut back, 1 base at V and 1 base at J, with 6 bases in the middle. Germline values: CDR1 SGHTA, CDR2 FQGTGA. The CDR3 bases are TGTGCCAGCAGCTTAAACACGGGCACAGATACGCAGTATTTT. Translating it yields CASSLNTGTDTQYF.

This clonotype has more than one count but fewer than ten. The V gene is TRBV7-9, the J gene TRBJ2-3; no reliable D call. Germline-derived CDR1 and CDR2 are SEHNR and FQNEAQ (reference sequence). CDR3 length: 12 residues. Trimming pared 4 bases from V and 5 bases from J, leaving 7 bases between. The CDR3 bases are TGTGCCAGCAGCTCCTACGGAGATACGCAGTATTTT. Amino acid sequence: CASSSYGDTQYF.

In this sample, this clonotype turned up many times. V is TRBV3-1 and J is TRBJ1-1; weak D call: TRBD1 (5 bases). Germline assignment: CDR1 LGHDT and CDR2 YNNKEL (reference sequence). The CDR3 has 12 residues. Trimming left V 1 base short and J 7 bases short, with 7 bases between. The CDR3 loop reads CASSQGTYEAFF. DNA of the CDR3: TGTGCCAGCAGCCAAGGGACATATGAAGCTTTCTTT.

This clonotype was observed many times. This rearrangement joins TRBV10-3 to TRBJ2-7; 8 positions match TRBD1. Germline-derived CDR1 and CDR2 are ENHRY and SYGVKD. With V trimmed by 8 bases and J by 5 bases, 8 bases remained unmatched. The CDR3 totals 13 residues. CDR3 DNA sequence: TGTGCCATCGGGGACAGGCCTCCCCACGAGCAGTACTTC. Protein: CAIGDRPPHEQYF.

V usage is TRBV3-1 and J usage is TRBJ1-6, with TRBD1 identical over 10 bases. V trimming: 3 bases; J trimming: 7 bases; junction bases outside the gene matches: 3. The CDR3 loop spans 15 amino acids. Germline loops: CDR1 LGHDT, CDR2 YNNKEL (reference sequence). CDR3 nucleotides: TGTGCCAGCAGCCAGACAGGGGGCTGGAATTCACCCCTCCACTTT. Protein sequence: CASSQTGGWNSPLHF. Full variable domain (rest looked up from reference TRBV3-1 and TRBJ1-6): DTAVSQTPKYLVTQMGNDKSIKCEQNLGHDTMYWYKQDSKKFLKIMFSYNNKELIINETVPNRFSPKSPDKAHLNLHINSLELGDSAVYFCASSQTGGWNSPLHFGNGTRLTVT.

This clonotype showed up just a few times. This sequence joins TRBV4-1 and TRBJ2-3; 8 bases map to TRBD2. The germline gives CDR1 MGHRA, CDR2 YSYEKL. This CDR3 has 21 amino acids. Trimming cost V 1 base and J 0 bases; bases outside gene matches: 18. The CDR3 region has the DNA TGCGCCAGCAGCCAAGGGATAAGCCTAGCGGGTAAAAGAACTAGCACAGATACGCAGTATTTT. Translating it yields CASSQGISLAGKRTSTDTQYF.

This CDR3 reads CASSLNSGGGSETQYF. The DNA of the CDR3 is TGTGCCAGCAGCTTGAATAGCGGGGGCGGGAGTGAGACCCAGTACTTC. The gene calls are TRBV11-2 and TRBJ2-5; TRBD2 aligns across 9 bases. This CDR3 is 16 amino acids long. Per the germline V gene, CDR1 is SGHAT and CDR2 is FQNNGV. Unmatched junction bases numbered 10, after V lost 3 bases and J lost 5 bases.